Sequencing of this T cell receptor beta chain was carried out in a study of post-analysis software for immune sequencing data. Worth noting for this clonotype: The target antigen is unknown.

Germline CDR1 and CDR2: MNHEY and SVGEGT. This CDR3 region has 16 residues. With V trimmed by 6 bases and J by 1 base, 11 bases remained unmatched. Broader study findings: When compared against controls, multiple sclerosis patients showed significantly lower normalized Chao1 diversity. Patients used about five TRBV segments, including TRBV5-6, TRBV5-1 and TRBV20-1, more often than controls.

Unique molecular identifiers were built into the TCR beta cDNA libraries. From approximately 0.95 to 9.8 million T cells, roughly 530,000 cDNA molecules were obtained. MiXCR, run by TCRdb on the PCR reads, gives a single entry per CDR3 protein. The profile shows roughly 800,000 distinct CDR3 sequences, roughly 29% of them singletons. The TCR comes from a girl aged 5-17 years with multiple sclerosis. The sample was blood. The V call is TRBV6-2 or TRBV6-3, the J call TRBJ2-7; 8 nucleotides align to TRBD2. CDR3 residues: CASRGTSGKSSYEQYF. The CDR3 DNA reads TGTGCCAGCAGGGGAACTAGCGGAAAGAGTTCCTACGAGCAGTACTTC.